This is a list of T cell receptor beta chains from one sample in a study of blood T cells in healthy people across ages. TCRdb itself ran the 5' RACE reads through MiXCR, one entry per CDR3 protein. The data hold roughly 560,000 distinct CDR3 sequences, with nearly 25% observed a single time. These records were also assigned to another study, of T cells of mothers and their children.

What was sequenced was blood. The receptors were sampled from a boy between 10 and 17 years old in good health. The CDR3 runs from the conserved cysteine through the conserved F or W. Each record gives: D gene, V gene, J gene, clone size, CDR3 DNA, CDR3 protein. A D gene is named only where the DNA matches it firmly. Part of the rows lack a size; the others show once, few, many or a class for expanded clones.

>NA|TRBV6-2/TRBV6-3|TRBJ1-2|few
TGTGCCAGCAGTTACTCAGAAGGGATGGATGGCTACACCTTC
CASSYSEGMDGYTF
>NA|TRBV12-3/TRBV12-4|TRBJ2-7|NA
TGTGCCAGCAGTTTTAGTTCGAGATCCTACGAGCAGTACTTC
CASSFSSRSYEQYF
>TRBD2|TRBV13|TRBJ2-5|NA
TGTGCCAGCAGCCTCTCCGGGACTAGCGGTCCGGGGGCCCAGTACTTC
CASSLSGTSGPGAQYF
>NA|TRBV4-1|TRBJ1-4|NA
TGCGCCAGCAGCCAATACAGCGGGACCAGAAATGAAAAACTGTTTTTT
CASSQYSGTRNEKLFF
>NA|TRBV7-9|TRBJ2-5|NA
TGTGCCAGCAGCTTCAACCAACCGGGATACCAAGAGACCCAGTACTTC
CASSFNQPGYQETQYF
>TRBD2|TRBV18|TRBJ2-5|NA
TGTGCCAGCTCACAGTGGACCCTAGCGGGAGGGCGAGAGACCCAGTACTTC
CASSQWTLAGGRETQYF
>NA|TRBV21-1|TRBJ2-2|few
TGTGCCAGCAGCTACCTACTGGACAGGGTCGGGGAGCTGTTTTTT
CASSYLLDRVGELFF
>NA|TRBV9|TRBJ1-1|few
TGTGCCAGCAGCGTAGGTAACAGTGAAGCTTTCTTT
CASSVGNSEAFF
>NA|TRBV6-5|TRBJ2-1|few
TGTGCCAGCAGTCCTGAGAAAAGCTCCTACAATGAGCAGTTCTTC
CASSPEKSSYNEQFF
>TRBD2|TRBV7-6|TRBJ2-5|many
TGTGCCAGCAGCTTCCGAGCGGGAGGGCCAGGGTGGCAAGAGACCCAGTACTTC
CASSFRAGGPGWQETQYF
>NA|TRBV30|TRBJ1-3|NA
TGTGCCTGGAGTGGCGGGGTAGGAAACACCATATATTTT
CAWSGGVGNTIYF
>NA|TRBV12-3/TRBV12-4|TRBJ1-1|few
TGTGCCAGCAGCCCGACGCGGAACACTGAAGCTTTCTTT
CASSPTRNTEAFF
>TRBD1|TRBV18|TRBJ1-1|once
TGTGCCACCCGATTCATCGACAGGGGGGACACTGAAGCTTTCTTT
CATRFIDRGDTEAFF
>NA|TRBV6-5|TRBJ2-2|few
TGTGCCAGCAAAGCGGACCGGGGTGAGGGCGGGGAGCTGTTTTTT
CASKADRGEGGELFF